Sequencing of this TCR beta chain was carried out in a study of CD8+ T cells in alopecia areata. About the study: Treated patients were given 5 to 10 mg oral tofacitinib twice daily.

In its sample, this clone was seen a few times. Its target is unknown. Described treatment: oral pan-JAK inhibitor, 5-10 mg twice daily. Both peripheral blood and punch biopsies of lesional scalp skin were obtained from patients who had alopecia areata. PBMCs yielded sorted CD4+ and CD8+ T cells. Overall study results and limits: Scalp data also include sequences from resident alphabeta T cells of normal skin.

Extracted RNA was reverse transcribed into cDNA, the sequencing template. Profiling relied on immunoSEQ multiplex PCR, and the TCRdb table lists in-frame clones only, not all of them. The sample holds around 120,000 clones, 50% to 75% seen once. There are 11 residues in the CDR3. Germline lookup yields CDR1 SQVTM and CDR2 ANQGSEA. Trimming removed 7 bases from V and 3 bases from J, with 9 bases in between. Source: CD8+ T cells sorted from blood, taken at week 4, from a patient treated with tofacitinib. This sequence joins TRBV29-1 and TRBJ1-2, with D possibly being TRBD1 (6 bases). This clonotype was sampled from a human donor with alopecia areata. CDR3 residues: CSGQADYGYTF. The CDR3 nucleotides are TGCAGCGGACAGGCGGACTATGGCTACACCTTC.